This T cell receptor (beta chain) is from a study of control samples from healthy donors and cancer patients. This clone was seen only once. The CDR3 length is 16 residues. Trimming stripped 7 bases from V and 5 bases from J, with 20 bases between. In germline, CDR1 is SGHVS, CDR2 FQNEAQ. The method was immunoSEQ multiplex PCR; TCRdb's version includes in-frame clones alone and lacks a portion of them. Among 98,000 or so clones listed, about nine tenths were seen once. What was sequenced was blood. This chain joins TRBV7-8 and TRBJ2-2; possible D gene TRBD1, 6 bases. The receptor was derived from a woman aged 70 to 79 in good health. CDR3 region: CASTYHPATGTGELFF. The CDR3, as DNA: TGTGCCAGCACCTACCACCCGGCCACAGGGACCGGGGAGCTGTTTTTT.